This TCR beta chain is from a study of T cell changes during pregnancy in multiple sclerosis. V lost 3 bases, J lost 6 bases, and 12 bases lay in between. CDR1 is LNHDA, CDR2 SQIVND, per germline (reference sequence). The length of the CDR3 is 13 residues. Here immunoSEQ multiplex PCR was the method, and the copy in TCRdb shows in-frame clones only, minus some. Among about 43,000 clones listed, approximately 90% were seen once. The J gene is TRBJ2-7, the V gene TRBV19, with a tentative D call TRBD1 (6 bases). The receptor comes from a female donor with multiple sclerosis, enrolled in a pregnancy study. The specimen was PBMCs (not recorded whether the cells were cultured). The chain's CDR3 is CASSMSGTPEQYF. Here the CDR3 DNA reads TGTGCCAGTAGTATGTCCGGGACACCCGAGCAGTACTTC.